The source of this TCR beta chain is a study of tumor-infiltrating lymphocytes in localized non-small cell lung cancer. The germline V and J ends were trimmed by 4 bases and 0 bases, with 18 bases remaining between them. This CDR3 region has 16 residues. Germline loops: CDR1 GTSNPN, CDR2 SVGIG (reference sequence). Comments on this clone: No antigen is known for it.

Only in-frame clones appear in the TCRdb table, and some are missing; sequencing was by immunoSEQ multiplex PCR. Among under 35,000 clones listed, 70% to 90% were seen once. Study-wide points: Not all patients were TCR sequenced, owing to tissue quantity. T-cell fraction did not differ between immunotypes IM1 and IM2. TCRbeta sequencing showed higher T cell infiltration in tumors than uninvolved lung. Technical variation could not be separated from intratumor heterogeneity here.

This TCR was recovered from a human donor with non-small cell lung cancer. Sequenced sample: lung tumor tissue. This chain uses TRBV30 with TRBJ1-1, with D uncertain. Here the CDR3 DNA reads TGTGCCTGGATGACCAGAAGAGGTGGGGTGAACACTGAAGCTTTCTTT. Translating it yields CAWMTRRGGVNTEAFF.